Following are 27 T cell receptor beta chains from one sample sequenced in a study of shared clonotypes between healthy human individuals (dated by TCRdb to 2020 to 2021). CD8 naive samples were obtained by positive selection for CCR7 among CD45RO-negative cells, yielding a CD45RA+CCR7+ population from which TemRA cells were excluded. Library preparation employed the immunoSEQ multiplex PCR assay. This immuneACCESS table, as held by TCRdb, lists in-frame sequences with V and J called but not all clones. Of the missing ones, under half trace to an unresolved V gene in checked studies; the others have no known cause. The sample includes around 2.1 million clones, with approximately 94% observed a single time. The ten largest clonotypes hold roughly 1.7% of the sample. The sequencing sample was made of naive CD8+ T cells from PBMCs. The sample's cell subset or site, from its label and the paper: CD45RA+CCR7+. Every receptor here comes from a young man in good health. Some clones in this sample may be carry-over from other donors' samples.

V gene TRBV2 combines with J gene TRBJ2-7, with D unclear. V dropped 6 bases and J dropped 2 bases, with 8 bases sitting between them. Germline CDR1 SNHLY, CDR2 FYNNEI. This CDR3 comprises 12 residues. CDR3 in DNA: TGTGCCAGCAGACAACCTACCTACGAGCAGTACTTC. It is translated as CASRQPTYEQYF.

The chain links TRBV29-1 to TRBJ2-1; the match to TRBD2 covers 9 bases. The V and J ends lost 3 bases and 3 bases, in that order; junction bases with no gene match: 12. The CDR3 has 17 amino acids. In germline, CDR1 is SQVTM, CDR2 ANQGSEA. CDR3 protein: CSVELPSGTSIYNEQFF. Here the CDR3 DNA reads TGCAGCGTTGAGTTGCCTAGCGGGACGAGTATCTACAATGAGCAGTTCTTC.

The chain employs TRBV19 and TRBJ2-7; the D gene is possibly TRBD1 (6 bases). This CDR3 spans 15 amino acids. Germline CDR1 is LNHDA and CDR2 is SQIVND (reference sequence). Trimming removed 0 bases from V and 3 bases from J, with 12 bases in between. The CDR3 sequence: CASSIDRGHNYEQYF. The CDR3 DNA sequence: TGTGCCAGTAGTATAGACAGGGGACACAACTACGAGCAGTACTTC.

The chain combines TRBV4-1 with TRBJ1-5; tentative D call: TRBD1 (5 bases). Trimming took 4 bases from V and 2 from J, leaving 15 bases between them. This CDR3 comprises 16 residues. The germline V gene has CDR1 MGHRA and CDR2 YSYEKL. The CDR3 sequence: CASSPGRGSGNQPQHF. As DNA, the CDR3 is TGCGCCAGCAGCCCCGGCCGGGGGAGCGGCAATCAGCCCCAGCATTTT.

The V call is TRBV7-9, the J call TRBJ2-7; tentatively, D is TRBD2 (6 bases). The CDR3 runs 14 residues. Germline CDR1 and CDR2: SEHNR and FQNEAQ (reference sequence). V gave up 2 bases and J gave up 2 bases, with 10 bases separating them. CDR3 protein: CASSLTGEAYEQYF. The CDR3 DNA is TGTGCCAGCAGCTTAACGGGAGAAGCCTACGAGCAGTACTTC.

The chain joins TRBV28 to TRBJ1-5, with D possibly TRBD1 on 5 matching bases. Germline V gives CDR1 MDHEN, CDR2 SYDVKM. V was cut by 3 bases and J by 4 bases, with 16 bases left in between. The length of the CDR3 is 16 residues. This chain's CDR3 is CASSFFQGAPNQPQHF. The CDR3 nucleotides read TGTGCCAGCAGTTTTTTCCAAGGGGCGCCTAATCAGCCCCAGCATTTT.

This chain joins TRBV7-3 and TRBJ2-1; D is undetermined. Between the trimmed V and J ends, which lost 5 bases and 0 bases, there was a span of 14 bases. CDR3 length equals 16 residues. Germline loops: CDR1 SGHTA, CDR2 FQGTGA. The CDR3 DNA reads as TGTGCCAGCAGCCCCAGGCCCCACAGCTCCTACAATGAGCAGTTCTTC. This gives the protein CASSPRPHSSYNEQFF.

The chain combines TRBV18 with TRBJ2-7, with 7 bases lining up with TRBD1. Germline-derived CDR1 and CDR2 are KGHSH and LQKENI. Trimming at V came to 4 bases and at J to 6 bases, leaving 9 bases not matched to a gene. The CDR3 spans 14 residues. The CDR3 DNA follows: TGTGCCAGCTCACTACGGGACAGCCTAATCGAGCAGTACTTC. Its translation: CASSLRDSLIEQYF.

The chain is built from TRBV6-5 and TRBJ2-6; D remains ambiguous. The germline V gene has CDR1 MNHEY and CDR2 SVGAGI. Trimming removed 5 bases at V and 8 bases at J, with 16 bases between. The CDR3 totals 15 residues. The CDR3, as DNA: TGTGCCAGCAGTGCCCGGGTTGGGTGGCCCAACGTCCTGACTTTC. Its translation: CASSARVGWPNVLTF.

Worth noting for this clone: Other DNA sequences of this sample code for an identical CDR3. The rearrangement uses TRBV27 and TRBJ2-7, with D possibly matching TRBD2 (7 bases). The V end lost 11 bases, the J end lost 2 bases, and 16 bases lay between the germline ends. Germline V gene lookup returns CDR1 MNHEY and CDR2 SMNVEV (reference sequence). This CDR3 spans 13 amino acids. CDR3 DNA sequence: TGTGCCTCCTCCGGGGGGCCGGCCTACGAGCAGTACTTC. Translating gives CASSGGPAYEQYF.

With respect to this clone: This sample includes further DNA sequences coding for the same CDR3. CDR3 residues: CASSFPGSGNTIYF. CDR3 bases: TGTGCCAGCAGTTTTCCGGGGTCTGGAAACACCATATATTTT. This chain links TRBV28 with TRBJ1-3; D not resolved. The CDR3 is 14 amino acids. Germline CDR1 MDHEN, CDR2 SYDVKM. V lost 3 bases and J lost 1, with 7 bases in between.

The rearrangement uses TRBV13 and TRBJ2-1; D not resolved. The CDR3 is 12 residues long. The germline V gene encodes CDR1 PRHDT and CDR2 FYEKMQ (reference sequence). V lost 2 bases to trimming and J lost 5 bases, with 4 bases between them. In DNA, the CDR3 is TGTGCCAGCAGCTTATCCAACAATGAGCAGTTCTTC. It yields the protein CASSLSNNEQFF.

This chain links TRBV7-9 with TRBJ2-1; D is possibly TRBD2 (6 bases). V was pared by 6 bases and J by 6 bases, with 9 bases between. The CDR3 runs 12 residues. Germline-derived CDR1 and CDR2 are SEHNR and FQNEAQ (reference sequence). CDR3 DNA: TGTGCCAGCAGAAGCGGGCCCAATGAGCAGTTCTTC. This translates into CASRSGPNEQFF. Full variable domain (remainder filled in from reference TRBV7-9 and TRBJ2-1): DTGVSQNPRHKITKRGQNVTFRCDPISEHNRLYWYRQTLGQGPEFLTYFQNEAQLEKSRLLSDRFSAERPKGSFSTLEIQRTEQGDSAMYLCASRSGPNEQFFGPGTRLTVL.

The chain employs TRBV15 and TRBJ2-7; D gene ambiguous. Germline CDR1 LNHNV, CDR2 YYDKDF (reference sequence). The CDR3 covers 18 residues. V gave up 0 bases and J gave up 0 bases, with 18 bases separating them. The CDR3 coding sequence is TGTGCCACCAGCAGAGATGCAGGAAATAGACGGAGCTCCTACGAGCAGTACTTC. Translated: CATSRDAGNRRSSYEQYF.

The CDR3 protein is CASSFTTEAFF. CDR3 DNA: TGTGCCAGCAGCTTTACCACTGAAGCTTTCTTT. The chain uses TRBV7-9 and TRBJ1-1; unclear D gene. Trimming pared 3 bases from V and 4 bases from J, leaving 3 bases between. CDR3 length: 11 amino acids. Germline V CDR1 and CDR2: SEHNR, FQNEAQ (reference sequence).

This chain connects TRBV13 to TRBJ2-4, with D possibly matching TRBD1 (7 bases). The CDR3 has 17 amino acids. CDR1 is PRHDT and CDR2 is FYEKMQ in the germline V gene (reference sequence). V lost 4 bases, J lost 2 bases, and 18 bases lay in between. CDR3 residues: CASSSRTGGGPKNIQYF. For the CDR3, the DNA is TGTGCCAGCAGCTCGCGGACAGGCGGAGGGCCCAAAAACATTCAGTACTTC.

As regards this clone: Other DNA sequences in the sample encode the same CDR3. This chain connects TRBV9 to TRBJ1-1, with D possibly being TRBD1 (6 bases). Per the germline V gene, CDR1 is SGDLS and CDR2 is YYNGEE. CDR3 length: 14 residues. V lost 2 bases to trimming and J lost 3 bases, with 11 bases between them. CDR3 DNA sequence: TGTGCCAGCAGCGTCCAGGGGTGGGACACTGAAGCTTTCTTT. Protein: CASSVQGWDTEAFF.

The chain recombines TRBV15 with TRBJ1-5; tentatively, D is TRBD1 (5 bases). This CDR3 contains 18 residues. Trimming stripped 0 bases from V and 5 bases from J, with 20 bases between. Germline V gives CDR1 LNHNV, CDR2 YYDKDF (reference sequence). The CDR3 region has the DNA TGTGCCACCAGCAGAGATCTTTCCGCTACAGGAAGCGATCAGCCCCAGCATTTT. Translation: CATSRDLSATGSDQPQHF.

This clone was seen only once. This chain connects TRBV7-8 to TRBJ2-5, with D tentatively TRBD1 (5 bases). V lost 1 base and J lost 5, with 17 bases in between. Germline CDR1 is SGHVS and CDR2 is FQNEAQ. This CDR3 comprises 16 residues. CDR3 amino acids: CASSLGDSSTWETQYF. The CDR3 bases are TGTGCCAGCAGCTTAGGAGACAGCTCGACGTGGGAGACCCAGTACTTC.

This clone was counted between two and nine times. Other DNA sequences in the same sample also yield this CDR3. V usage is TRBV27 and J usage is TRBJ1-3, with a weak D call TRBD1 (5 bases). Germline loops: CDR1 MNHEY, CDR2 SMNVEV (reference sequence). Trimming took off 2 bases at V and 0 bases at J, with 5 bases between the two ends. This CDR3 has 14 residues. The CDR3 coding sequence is TGTGCCAGCAGTTTAAGGGGCTCTGGAAACACCATATATTTT. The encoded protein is CASSLRGSGNTIYF.

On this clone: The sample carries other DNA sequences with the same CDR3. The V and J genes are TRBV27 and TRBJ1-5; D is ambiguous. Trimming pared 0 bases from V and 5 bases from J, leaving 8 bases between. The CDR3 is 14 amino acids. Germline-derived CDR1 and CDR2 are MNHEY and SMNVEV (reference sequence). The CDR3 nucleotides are TGTGCCAGCAGTTTATCGAGCGGGGATCAGCCCCAGCATTTT. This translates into CASSLSSGDQPQHF.

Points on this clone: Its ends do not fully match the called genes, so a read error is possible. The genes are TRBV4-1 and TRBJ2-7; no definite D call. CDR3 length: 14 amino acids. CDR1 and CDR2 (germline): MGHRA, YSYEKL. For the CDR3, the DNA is TGCGCCGGCAGTCAAGGAAGTAGCTCCTACGAGCAGTACTTC. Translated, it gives CAGSQGSSSYEQYF.

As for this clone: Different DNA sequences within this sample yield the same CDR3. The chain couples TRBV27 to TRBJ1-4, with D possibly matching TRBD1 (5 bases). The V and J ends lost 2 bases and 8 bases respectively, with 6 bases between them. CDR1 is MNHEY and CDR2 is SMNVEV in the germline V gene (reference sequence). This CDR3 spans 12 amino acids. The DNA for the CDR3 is TGTGCCAGCAGTTTAGGGGGAGAAAAACTGTTTTTT. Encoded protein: CASSLGGEKLFF.

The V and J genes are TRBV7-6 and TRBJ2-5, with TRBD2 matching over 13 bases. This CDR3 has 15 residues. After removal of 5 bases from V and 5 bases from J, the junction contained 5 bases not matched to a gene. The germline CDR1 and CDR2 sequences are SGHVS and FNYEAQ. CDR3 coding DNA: TGTGCCAGCAGCCGGACTAGCGGGAGCTTGGAGACCCAGTACTTC. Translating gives CASSRTSGSLETQYF.

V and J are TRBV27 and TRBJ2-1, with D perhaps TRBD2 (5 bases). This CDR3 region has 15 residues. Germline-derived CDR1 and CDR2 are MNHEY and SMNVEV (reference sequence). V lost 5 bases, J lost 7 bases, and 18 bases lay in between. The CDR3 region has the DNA TGTGCCAGCAGTCAACCCGAACTAGTTAGGAATGAGCAGTTCTTC. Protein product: CASSQPELVRNEQFF.

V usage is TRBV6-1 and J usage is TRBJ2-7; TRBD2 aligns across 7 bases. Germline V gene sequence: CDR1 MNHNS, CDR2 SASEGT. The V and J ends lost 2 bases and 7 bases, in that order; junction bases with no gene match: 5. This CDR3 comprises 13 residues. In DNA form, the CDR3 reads TGTGCCAGCAGTGAACTCCGGGGAGGGGAGCAGTACTTC. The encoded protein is CASSELRGGEQYF.

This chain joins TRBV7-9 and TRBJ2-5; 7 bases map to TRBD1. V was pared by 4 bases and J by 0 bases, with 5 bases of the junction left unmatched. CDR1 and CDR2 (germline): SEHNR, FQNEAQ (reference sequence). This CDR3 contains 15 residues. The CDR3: CASSSGTAYQETQYF. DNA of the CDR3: TGTGCCAGCAGCTCGGGGACAGCGTACCAAGAGACCCAGTACTTC.